These T cell receptor beta chains were read from a single sample in a study of T-cell memory formation after mild COVID-19. One entry per CDR3 protein, called by TCRdb with MiXCR from the 5' RACE reads. This sample has just under 550,000 distinct CDR3 sequences, with roughly 22% found just once. Material for sequencing was PBMCs or a T cell subset sorted from them (not recorded which). The receptors were sampled from an adult woman who had mild COVID-19 (a few samples of this study predate the infection). Cell type and time point are not known. The CDR3 runs from the conserved cysteine through the conserved F or W. The D gene is left open where the match is weak. Part of the rows lack a size; the others show once, few, many or a class for expanded clones.

TRBV20-1	-	TRBJ1-5	15	few	CSARDYGSNYQPQHF	TGCAGTGCTAGAGATTATGGCAGCAACTATCAGCCCCAGCATTTT
TRBV6-1	TRBD1	TRBJ2-5	16	few	CASSEPGTAKQETQYF	TGTGCCAGCAGTGAACCGGGGACAGCGAAACAAGAGACCCAGTACTTC
TRBV7-9	-	TRBJ2-3	18	-	CASSPKLGGRETKDTQYF	TGTGCCAGCAGCCCAAAGTTAGGCGGACGTGAGACTAAAGATACGCAGTATTTT
TRBV20-1	-	TRBJ2-7	15	-	CSSHRTGRAFGEQYF	TGCAGTTCCCACCGGACAGGGAGGGCTTTCGGCGAGCAGTACTTC
TRBV4-2	-	TRBJ1-6	15	-	CASSQEAEQGSPLHF	TGTGCCAGCAGCCAAGAGGCCGAGCAGGGCTCACCCCTCCACTTT
TRBV6-5	-	TRBJ2-3	15	-	CASSYPGGGTDTQYF	TGTGCCAGCAGTTACCCTGGCGGGGGCACAGATACGCAGTATTTT
TRBV7-9	-	TRBJ2-7	15	few	CASSLDPSALYEQYF	TGTGCCAGCAGCTTAGATCCTAGCGCCCTCTACGAGCAGTACTTC
TRBV20-1	-	TRBJ1-5	18	few	CSARDLAVSSYSNQPQHF	TGCAGTGCTAGAGATCTGGCAGTAAGCTCCTATAGCAATCAGCCCCAGCATTTT
TRBV30	TRBD2	TRBJ2-1	16	-	CAWALELAGGQNEQFF	TGTGCCTGGGCCCTTGAGTTGGCGGGGGGCCAAAATGAGCAGTTCTTC
TRBV5-6	-	TRBJ1-6	15	-	CASSLVQPYQSPLHF	TGTGCCAGCAGCTTGGTACAGCCGTACCAGTCACCCCTCCACTTT
TRBV12-3/TRBV12-4	TRBD1	TRBJ2-2	16	-	CASSLGQGENTGELFF	TGTGCCAGCAGTCTCGGACAGGGGGAGAACACCGGGGAGCTGTTTTTT
TRBV7-6	TRBD1	TRBJ2-2	15	few	CASSKGQPNTGELFF	TGTGCCAGCAGCAAGGGACAGCCGAACACCGGGGAGCTGTTTTTT
TRBV6-5	TRBD1	TRBJ2-1	12	-	CASSLGQNEQFF	TGTGCCAGCAGCCTGGGACAGAATGAGCAGTTCTTC
TRBV4-3	-	TRBJ2-3	14	-	CASSQDRWTDTQYF	TGCGCCAGCAGCCAAGACCGGTGGACGGATACGCAGTATTTT
TRBV9	-	TRBJ2-6	18	-	CASSVGRKPSSGANVLTF	TGTGCCAGCAGCGTAGGACGAAAGCCGAGCTCTGGGGCCAACGTCCTGACTTTC
TRBV7-2	-	TRBJ2-7	14	few	CASSPLGSSYEQYF	TGTGCCAGCAGCCCCCTAGGGAGCTCCTACGAGCAGTACTTC
TRBV24-1	TRBD1	TRBJ2-7	15	-	CATSDAGQGAYEQYF	TGTGCCACCAGTGATGCCGGACAGGGGGCCTACGAGCAGTACTTC
TRBV6-6	-	TRBJ1-2	15	many	CASSYSTEGGNGYTF	TGTGCCAGCAGTTACTCGACAGAGGGAGGAAATGGCTACACCTTC
TRBV7-8	-	TRBJ1-2	16	-	CASSFTITGSNYGYTF	TGTGCCAGCAGCTTTACTATTACGGGGTCTAACTATGGCTACACCTTC
TRBV9	-	TRBJ1-6	15	once	CASSAVGGDNSPLHF	TGTGCCAGCAGCGCCGTGGGGGGTGATAATTCACCCCTCCACTTT
TRBV12-3/TRBV12-4	TRBD1	TRBJ1-1	14	few	CASSLAGPGQEAFF	TGTGCCAGCAGTTTAGCAGGACCGGGACAGGAAGCTTTCTTT
TRBV13	TRBD1	TRBJ2-2	17	few	CASSSTDRGPYTGELFF	TGTGCCAGCAGCTCAACGGACAGGGGGCCTTACACCGGGGAGCTGTTTTTT
TRBV12-3/TRBV12-4	TRBD1	TRBJ2-1	15	-	CASSYRDRGYNEQFF	TGTGCCAGCAGTTACCGGGACAGGGGCTACAATGAGCAGTTCTTC
TRBV7-9	-	TRBJ2-7	14	few	CASSPREGLHEQYF	TGTGCCAGCAGCCCGAGAGAGGGCCTCCACGAGCAGTACTTC
TRBV18	TRBD1	TRBJ1-2	15	-	CASSRDRASTYGYTF	TGTGCCAGCTCACGGGACAGGGCTAGTACCTATGGCTACACCTTC
TRBV7-2	-	TRBJ1-1	13	-	CASSLGLIGAAFF	TGTGCCAGCAGCTTAGGGTTGATAGGGGCGGCTTTCTTT
TRBV7-2	TRBD1	TRBJ2-3	19	-	CASSLARAGGADTADTQYF	TGTGCCAGCAGCTTAGCGAGGGCAGGGGGCGCGGATACGGCAGATACGCAGTATTTT
TRBV5-1	TRBD1	TRBJ2-1	15	few	CASSSGQDSYNEQFF	TGCGCCAGCAGCTCGGGACAGGACTCCTACAATGAGCAGTTCTTC
TRBV30	-	TRBJ1-5	17	-	CAWSVDLSDRIDQPQHF	TGTGCCTGGAGTGTAGACCTTTCCGACAGGATCGATCAGCCCCAGCATTTT
TRBV30	TRBD1	TRBJ2-1	12	few	CAWRTGKKEQFF	TGTGCCTGGAGGACAGGGAAGAAGGAGCAGTTCTTC
TRBV6-2/TRBV6-3	-	TRBJ2-3	15	-	CASGIQGGRTDTQYF	TGTGCCAGCGGGATACAGGGCGGCCGCACAGATACGCAGTATTTT
TRBV11-2	TRBD2	TRBJ2-3	16	-	CASSWTSGGFTDTQYF	TGTGCCAGCAGCTGGACTAGCGGGGGGTTCACAGATACGCAGTATTTT
TRBV12-3/TRBV12-4	-	TRBJ2-1	18	few	CASSSATKGSSRRGEQFF	TGTGCCAGCAGTTCAGCTACCAAGGGATCGTCTCGCCGGGGTGAGCAGTTCTTC
TRBV4-3	-	TRBJ2-1	12	many	CASSQSSNEQFF	TGCGCCAGCAGCCAAAGTAGCAATGAGCAGTTCTTC
TRBV7-3	TRBD1	TRBJ2-2	15	few	CASSFQGDNTGELFF	TGTGCCAGCAGCTTTCAGGGGGACAACACCGGGGAGCTGTTTTTT